This entry features one T cell receptor (beta chain) sequence. This record belongs to a study of blood T cell repertoires in COVID-19. Study information: Whether acute or convalescent, the COVID-19 samples came from the United States, Italy and Spain. The analysed material was cDNA or gDNA that came from T cells, B-cell-depleted T cells, or PBMCs.

V lost 7 bases, J lost 6 bases, and 17 bases stayed unmatched. The CDR3 consists of 17 residues. CDR1 is SGHAT and CDR2 is FQNNGV in the germline V gene. The assay was immunoSEQ multiplex PCR, and TCRdb's table has in-frame clones only and misses some. The profile shows about 230,000 clones, roughly 80% of them singletons. This receptor was identified in a woman aged 70 to 79 with active or convalescent COVID-19. Sequenced sample: peripheral blood. The V gene is TRBV11-2, the J gene TRBJ2-1; 8 positions agree with TRBD2. The CDR3 sequence: CASTLYKAGLGGNEQFF. The DNA for the CDR3 is TGTGCCAGCACCCTATATAAGGCGGGACTAGGGGGCAATGAGCAGTTCTTC.